The rows below give T cell receptor beta chains drawn from one sample of a study of cytomegalovirus exposure and HLA in healthy donors. Only in-frame clones appear in the TCRdb table, and some are missing; sequencing was by immunoSEQ multiplex PCR. The data contain 150,000 to 180,000 clones, more than 75% of them singletons. The sequenced sample consisted of PBMCs. These receptors were collected from a man aged 25 to 45 in good health and CMV-seropositive. CDR3s include the opening cysteine and the closing phenylalanine or tryptophan. Each record gives: V gene, D gene, clone size, J gene, CDR3 DNA, CDR3 protein. The D gene is left open where the match is weak. The size entry is marked missing in some rows and otherwise reads once, few, many or a size class.

TRBV2	NA	NA	TRBJ1-1	TGTGCCAGCAGTGAACAGGGGTTGGGCCGAGCTTTCTTT	CASSEQGLGRAFF
TRBV6-1	NA	few	TRBJ1-1	TGTGCCAGCAGTGAAGACAGATTTATGAACACTGAAGCTTTCTTT	CASSEDRFMNTEAFF
TRBV11-2	NA	once	TRBJ2-1	TGTGCCAGCAGCTCAACGAAGAGCTACAATGAGCAGTTCTTC	CASSSTKSYNEQFF
TRBV2	TRBD2	NA	TRBJ2-1	TGTGCCAGCAGGGTAATAGCGGGGCCCTACAATGAGCAGTTCTTC	CASRVIAGPYNEQFF
TRBV4-2	TRBD1	NA	TRBJ2-7	TGTGCCAGCAGCCAATTACAGGGGGCCCCCTACGAGCAGTACTTC	CASSQLQGAPYEQYF
TRBV29-1	TRBD2	NA	TRBJ2-1	TGCAGCGTTGAAAAACGAAGCGGGAGGGCCCTCGGCGATGAGCAGTTCTTC	CSVEKRSGRALGDEQFF
TRBV7-9	NA	NA	TRBJ2-2	TGTGCCAGCAGCTTATACCTAAACACCGGGGAGCTGTTTTTT	CASSLYLNTGELFF
TRBV5-4	TRBD2	NA	TRBJ2-1	TGTGCCAGCAGCCTCCTAGCGGGAGCTAACTACAATGAGCAGTTCTTC	CASSLLAGANYNEQFF
TRBV2	NA	NA	TRBJ2-7	TGTGCCATCACCCCGTCGGGGGTGGTCGAGCAGTACTTC	CAITPSGVVEQYF
TRBV19	NA	once	TRBJ2-5	TGTGCCAGTAGTTTGGGAGATTACAGGGACCAAGAGACCCAGTACTTC	CASSLGDYRDQETQYF